This T cell receptor (beta chain) emerged from a study of regulatory T cells in long-lasting Graves disease. Study-wide results and caveats: Less diverse TCR repertoires were seen in persistent Graves' patients than in newly diagnosed ones. TRBV28, TRBJ1-2 and TRBJ2-5 were favored in persistent disease.

Building of the TCR beta libraries involved iRepertoire HTBI primers and Arm-PCR of CDR3 regions. One entry per CDR3 protein results from TCRdb running MiXCR on the multiplex PCR reads. The data hold approximately 440,000 distinct CDR3 sequences, with 15% to 20% observed a single time. V lost 0 bases and J lost 6, with 11 bases in between. The CDR3 runs to 15 residues. In germline, CDR1 is ENHRY, CDR2 SYGVKD. Remarks on this clonotype: The antigen remains undetermined.

Time point described: newly diagnosed GD, antithyroid drugs for less than 3 months. There was RNA extracted from PBMCs, and the TCR library was made from it. These data also featured in a second study, about T cells in Graves' hyperthyroidism and ophthalmopathy. That work states: Most thyroid clonotypes expanded above 0.001 were also detected in blood. The model identified upcoming ophthalmopathy a median around 6 months ahead of onset.

The specimen was peripheral blood mononuclear cells (PBMCs), collected at new diagnosis, from a patient treated with antithyroid drugs. This sequence joins TRBV10-3 and TRBJ2-2, with a weak D call TRBD2 (6 bases). The receptor was derived from a man in his forties or fifties with Graves disease. The DNA for the CDR3 is TGTGCCATCAGTGAGTCTCCGGAGGGCCCCGGGGAGCTGTTTTTT. Translated: CAISESPEGPGELFF.